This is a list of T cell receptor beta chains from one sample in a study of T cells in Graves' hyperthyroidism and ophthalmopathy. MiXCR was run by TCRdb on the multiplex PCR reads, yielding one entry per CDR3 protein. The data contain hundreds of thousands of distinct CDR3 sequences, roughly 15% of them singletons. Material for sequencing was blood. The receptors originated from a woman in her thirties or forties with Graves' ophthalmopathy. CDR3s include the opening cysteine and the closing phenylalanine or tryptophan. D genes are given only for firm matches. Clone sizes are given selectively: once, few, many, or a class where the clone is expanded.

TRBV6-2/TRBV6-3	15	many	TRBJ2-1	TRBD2	TGTGCCAGCAGTGCTACGGGAGGCCGAAACAATGAGCAGTTCTTC	CASSATGGRNNEQFF
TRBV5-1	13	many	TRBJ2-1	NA	TGCGCCAGCAGCTTGTCAGCCGTCTATGAGCAGTTCTTC	CASSLSAVYEQFF
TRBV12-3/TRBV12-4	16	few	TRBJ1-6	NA	TGTGCCAGCAGTTCCTACCGGGGGGGAGATAATTCACCCCTCCACTTT	CASSSYRGGDNSPLHF
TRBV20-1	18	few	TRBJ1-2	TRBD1	TGCAGTGCTAGAGATCCCAACCTCGGGACAGGGTCTAACTATGGCTACACCTTC	CSARDPNLGTGSNYGYTF
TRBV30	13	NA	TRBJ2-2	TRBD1	TGTGCCTGGAGAGGGACAGGGGAGAGGGAGCTGTTTTTT	CAWRGTGERELFF
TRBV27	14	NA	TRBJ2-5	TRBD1	TGTGCCAGCAGTTCACCGACAGGGGGAGAGACCCAGTACTTC	CASSSPTGGETQYF
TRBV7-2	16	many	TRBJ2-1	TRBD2	TGTGCCAGCAGCTTATACAGCGGGGGCACCTACAATGAGCAGTTCTTC	CASSLYSGGTYNEQFF
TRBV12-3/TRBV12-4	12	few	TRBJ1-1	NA	TGTGCCAGCAGTTTAGGGGGTCCAAAAGCTTTCTTT	CASSLGGPKAFF
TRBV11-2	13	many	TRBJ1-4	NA	TGTGCCAGCAGCTTAAGGGGGGATGAAAAACTGTTTTTT	CASSLRGDEKLFF
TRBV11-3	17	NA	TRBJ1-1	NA	TGTGCCAGCAGCTTGGTCAGTTTAAGTCAACAGAACACTGAAGCTTTCTTT	CASSLVSLSQQNTEAFF
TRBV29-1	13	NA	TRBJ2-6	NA	TGCAGCGTTGAACTCTCTGGGGCCAACGTCCTGACTTTC	CSVELSGANVLTF
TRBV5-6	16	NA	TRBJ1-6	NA	TGTGCCAGCAGTCGAAAACTTATAGGGGAAAATTCACCCCTCCACTTT	CASSRKLIGENSPLHF
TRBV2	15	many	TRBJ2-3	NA	TGTGCCAGCAGTGAGGGTGGGGGCTTGGCAGATACGCAGTATTTT	CASSEGGGLADTQYF
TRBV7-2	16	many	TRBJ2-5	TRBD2	TGTGCCAGCAGCTCTCTAGCGGGGGGGCCGGGAGAGACCCAGTACTTC	CASSSLAGGPGETQYF
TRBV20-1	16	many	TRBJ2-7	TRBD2	TGCAGTGCTCGGGAGGGGGGCCGGGGGGGGATCTACGAGCAGTACTTC	CSAREGGRGGIYEQYF